This entry concerns a single TCR beta chain. A read error may account for a junction end that differs from germline. The sample belongs to a study of tumor-infiltrating lymphocytes in localized non-small cell lung cancer. Study background: Patients included smokers and never-smokers with various histologies, some sampled after neoadjuvant chemotherapy.

The method was immunoSEQ multiplex PCR; TCRdb's version includes in-frame clones alone and lacks a portion of them. Among around 10,000 clones, about 60% were seen once, and the ten largest hold roughly a tenth. The CDR3 is made up of 15 amino acids. Germline V CDR1 and CDR2: SSHAT, FNYEAQ (reference sequence). The clonotype originates from a human donor with non-small cell lung cancer. The chain joins TRBV7-7 to TRBJ2-5; 8 bases match TRBD1. The specimen sequenced was uninvolved lung tissue not adjacent to the tumor. The CDR3 DNA follows: TGTGCTAGCAGCCCCGACAGGGGCCTACAAGAGACCCAGTACTTC. Translating it yields CASSPDRGLQETQYF.